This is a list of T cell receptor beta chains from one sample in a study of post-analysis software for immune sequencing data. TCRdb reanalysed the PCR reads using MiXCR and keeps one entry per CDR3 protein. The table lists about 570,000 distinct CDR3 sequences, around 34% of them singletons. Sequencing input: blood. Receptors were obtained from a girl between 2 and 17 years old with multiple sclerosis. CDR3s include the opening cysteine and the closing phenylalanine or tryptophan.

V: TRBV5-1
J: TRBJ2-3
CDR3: CASTLDKAGGTQYF

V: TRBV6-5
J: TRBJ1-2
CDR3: CASSYGGLVGYTF

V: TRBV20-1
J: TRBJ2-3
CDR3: CSGVPAVQGLTDTQYF

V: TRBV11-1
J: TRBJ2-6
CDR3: CASRDYQSGANVLTF

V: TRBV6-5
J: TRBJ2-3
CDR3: CASSLADQSTDTQYF

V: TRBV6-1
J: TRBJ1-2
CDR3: CASSGSGTGYSYGYTF

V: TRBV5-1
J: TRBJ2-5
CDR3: CASSPRSSEQYF

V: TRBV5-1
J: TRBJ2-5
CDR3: CASNSLSQETQYF

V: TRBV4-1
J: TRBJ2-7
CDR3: CASSQGTSYEQYF

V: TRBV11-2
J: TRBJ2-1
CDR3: CASSQGQGRWNEQFF

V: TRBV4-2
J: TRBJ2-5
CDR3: CASSPSSGGAKTQYF

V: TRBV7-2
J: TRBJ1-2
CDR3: CASSYPGQGRGGYTF

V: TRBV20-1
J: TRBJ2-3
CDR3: CSAREALGTDTQYF

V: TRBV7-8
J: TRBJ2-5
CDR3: CVSSGVWADQETQYF

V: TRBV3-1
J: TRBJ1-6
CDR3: CASSLKIGTADSPLHF

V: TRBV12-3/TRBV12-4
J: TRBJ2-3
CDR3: CASSLPTVRTDTQYF

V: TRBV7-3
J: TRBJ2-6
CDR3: CASSLCFRVWEAGANVLTF

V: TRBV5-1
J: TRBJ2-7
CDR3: CASSLAPGQGAAYEQYF

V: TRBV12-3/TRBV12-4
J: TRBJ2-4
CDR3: CASSNRLNLKGKNIQYF

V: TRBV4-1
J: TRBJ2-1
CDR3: CASNQDLGQRYNEQFF

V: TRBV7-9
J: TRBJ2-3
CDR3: CASSYSSGGYGLYF

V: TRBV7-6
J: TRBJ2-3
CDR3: CASSPGRGSSTDTQYF

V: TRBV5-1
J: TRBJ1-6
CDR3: CASSPEGGTLHF

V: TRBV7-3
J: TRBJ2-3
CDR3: CASSLKATSTDTQYF

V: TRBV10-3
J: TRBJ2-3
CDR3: CAISESAGSTDTQYF

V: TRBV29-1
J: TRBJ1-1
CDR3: CSAGRSFEAFF

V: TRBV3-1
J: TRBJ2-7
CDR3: CASSRPTEGFDEQYF

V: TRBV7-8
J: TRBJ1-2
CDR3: CASALQQGNYGYTF

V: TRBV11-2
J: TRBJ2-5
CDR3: CASSLGLLAGSTETQYF

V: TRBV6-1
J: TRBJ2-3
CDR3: CASTEPRQVADTQYF

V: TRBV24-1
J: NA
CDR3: CATSDSGTGEQYF

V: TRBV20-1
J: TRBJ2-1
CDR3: CSASTAYNEQFF

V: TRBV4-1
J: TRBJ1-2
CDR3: CASSQTLRAANNYGYTF

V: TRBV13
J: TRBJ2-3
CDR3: CASSPSSGATDTQYF

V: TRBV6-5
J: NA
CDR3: CASSYRDRGETQYF

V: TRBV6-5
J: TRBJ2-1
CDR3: CASSNRDGVYNEQFF

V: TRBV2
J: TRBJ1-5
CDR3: CASSFQGARSNQPQHF

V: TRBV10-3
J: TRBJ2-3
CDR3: CATRTSGPPDTQYF

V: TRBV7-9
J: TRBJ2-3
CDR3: CASSLTAGSQYF

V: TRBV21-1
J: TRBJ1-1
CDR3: CAIGAANTEAFF

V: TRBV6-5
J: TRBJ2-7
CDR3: CASGRSYEQYF

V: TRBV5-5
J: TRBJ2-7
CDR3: CASSPTGQRTGIYEQYF

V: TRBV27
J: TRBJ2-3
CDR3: CASRGTPSGGDTQYF

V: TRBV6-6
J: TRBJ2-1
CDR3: CASSYEGGTTEQFF

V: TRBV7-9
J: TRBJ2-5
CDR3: CASSPDSQTQYF

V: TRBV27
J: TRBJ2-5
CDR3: CASSLDGGRGQETQYF